The entry below gives a single T cell receptor (beta chain) sequence along with its context. The data originate from a study of blood T cell repertoires in COVID-19. Study information: Acute-phase and convalescent COVID-19 samples originated in the United States, Italy and Spain. Nucleic acid was either cDNA or gDNA, and it came from T cells, B-cell-depleted T cells, or PBMCs.

In the source study's methods: Nucleated cell counts were estimated from reference gene primer amplification. Profiling relied on immunoSEQ multiplex PCR, and the TCRdb table lists in-frame clones only, not all of them. V and J calls and clone size are those listed in that table; D and trimming were worked out from the DNA. Altogether about 74,000 clones are present, roughly four fifths being singletons, with the ten largest covering roughly 41%. Trimming removed 6 bases from V and 7 bases from J; junction bases left unmatched: 9. CDR3 length equals 15 residues. CDR1 is SNHLY and CDR2 is FYNNEI in the germline V gene.

The TCR sequence derives from an elderly man with acute or convalescent COVID-19. The gene calls are TRBV2 and TRBJ1-6; 7 nucleotides agree with TRBD1. Sequenced material: peripheral blood. Here the CDR3 DNA reads TGTGCCAGCAGCGCCTCCGGGACAGAGAATTCACCCCTCCACTTT. Its protein is CASSASGTENSPLHF.